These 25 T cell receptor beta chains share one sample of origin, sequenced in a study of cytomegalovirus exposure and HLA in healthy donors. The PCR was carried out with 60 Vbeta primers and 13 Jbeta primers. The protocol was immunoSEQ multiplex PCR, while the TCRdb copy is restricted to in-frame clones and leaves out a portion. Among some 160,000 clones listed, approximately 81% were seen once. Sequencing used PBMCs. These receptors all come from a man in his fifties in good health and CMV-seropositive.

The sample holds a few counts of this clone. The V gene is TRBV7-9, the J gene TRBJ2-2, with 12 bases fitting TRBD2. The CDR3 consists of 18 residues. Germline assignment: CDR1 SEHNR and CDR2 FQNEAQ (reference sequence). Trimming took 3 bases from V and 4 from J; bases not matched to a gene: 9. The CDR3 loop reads CASSFSLAGGPSTGELFF. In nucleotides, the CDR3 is TGTGCCAGCAGCTTTTCCCTAGCGGGAGGGCCCTCCACCGGGGAGCTGTTTTTT.

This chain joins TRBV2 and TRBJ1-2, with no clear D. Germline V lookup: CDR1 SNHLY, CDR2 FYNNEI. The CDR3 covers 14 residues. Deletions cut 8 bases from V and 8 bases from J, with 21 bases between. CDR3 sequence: CASSDRRLQGGYTF. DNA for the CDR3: TGTGCCAGCTCTGACCGGAGGCTACAAGGGGGCTACACCTTC. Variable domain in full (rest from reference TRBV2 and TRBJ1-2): EPEVTQTPSHQVTQMGQEVILRCVPISNHLYFYWYRQILGQKVEFLVSFYNNEISEKSEIFDDQFSVERPDGSNFTLKIRSTKLEDSAMYFCASSDRRLQGGYTFGSGTRLTVV.

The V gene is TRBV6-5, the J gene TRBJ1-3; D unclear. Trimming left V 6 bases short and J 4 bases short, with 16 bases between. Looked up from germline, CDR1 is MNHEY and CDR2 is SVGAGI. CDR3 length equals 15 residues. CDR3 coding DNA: TGTGCCAGCAGGAAACAGCTCCGAGGGGGAAACACCATATATTTT. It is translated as CASRKQLRGGNTIYF.

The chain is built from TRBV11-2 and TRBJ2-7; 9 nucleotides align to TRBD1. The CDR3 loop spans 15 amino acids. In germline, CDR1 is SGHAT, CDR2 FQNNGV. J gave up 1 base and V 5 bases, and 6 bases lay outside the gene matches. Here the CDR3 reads CASSPPGTGSYEQYF. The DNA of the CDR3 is TGTGCCAGCAGCCCGCCCGGGACAGGGTCCTACGAGCAGTACTTC.

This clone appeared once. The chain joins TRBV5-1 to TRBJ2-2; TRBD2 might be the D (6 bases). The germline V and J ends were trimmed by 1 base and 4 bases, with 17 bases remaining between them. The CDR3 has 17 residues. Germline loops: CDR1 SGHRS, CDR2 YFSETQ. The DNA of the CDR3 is TGCGCCAGCAGCTTGTGGGGGGAGCGGGTCGGCACCGGGGAGCTGTTTTTT. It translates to CASSLWGERVGTGELFF.

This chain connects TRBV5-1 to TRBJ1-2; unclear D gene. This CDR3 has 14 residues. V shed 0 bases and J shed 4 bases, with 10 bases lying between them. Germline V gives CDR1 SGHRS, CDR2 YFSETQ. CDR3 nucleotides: TGCGCCAGCAGCTTGGAGGCGGGTGTCTATGGCTACACCTTC. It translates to CASSLEAGVYGYTF.

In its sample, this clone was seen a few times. The CDR3 DNA reads TGTGCCAGCCGACCCCTCCGGGACTATGCCTACGAGCAGTACTTC. Its protein product is CASRPLRDYAYEQYF. This rearrangement joins TRBV6-1 to TRBJ2-7, with 7 bases aligning to TRBD2. The CDR3 contains 15 residues. The germline gives CDR1 MNHNS, CDR2 SASEGT. The junction had 12 bases not matched to a gene; V was cut back by 8 bases and J by 2 bases.

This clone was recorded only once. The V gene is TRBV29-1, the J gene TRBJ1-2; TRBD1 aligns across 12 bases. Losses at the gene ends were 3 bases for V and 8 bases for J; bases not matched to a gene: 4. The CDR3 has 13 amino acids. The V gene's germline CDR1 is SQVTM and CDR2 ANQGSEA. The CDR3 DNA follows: TGCAGCGTTGACGCCGGGACAGGGGGCGGCTACACCTTC. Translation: CSVDAGTGGGYTF.

CDR3 region: CASTQRVSNGWELFF. CDR3 sequence (DNA): TGTGCCAGCACCCAGCGTGTCAGCAACGGCTGGGAGCTGTTTTTT. The chain carries TRBV28 and TRBJ2-2; D not resolved. This CDR3 is built from 15 residues. V was cut by 7 bases and J by 9 bases, with 21 bases left in between. Germline lookup yields CDR1 MDHEN and CDR2 SYDVKM.

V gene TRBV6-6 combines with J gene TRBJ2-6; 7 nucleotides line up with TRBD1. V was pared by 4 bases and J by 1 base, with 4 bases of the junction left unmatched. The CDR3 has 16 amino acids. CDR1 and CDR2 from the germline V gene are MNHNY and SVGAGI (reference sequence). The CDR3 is CASSSGQASGANVLTF. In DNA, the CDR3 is TGTGCCAGCAGTTCCGGACAGGCTTCTGGGGCCAACGTCCTGACTTTC.

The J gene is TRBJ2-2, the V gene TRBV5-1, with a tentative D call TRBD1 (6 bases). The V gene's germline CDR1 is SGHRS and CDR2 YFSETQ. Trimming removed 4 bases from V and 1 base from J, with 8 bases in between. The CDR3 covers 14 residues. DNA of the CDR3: TGCGCCAGCAGCGGGGGACAGAACACCGGGGAGCTGTTTTTT. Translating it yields CASSGGQNTGELFF.

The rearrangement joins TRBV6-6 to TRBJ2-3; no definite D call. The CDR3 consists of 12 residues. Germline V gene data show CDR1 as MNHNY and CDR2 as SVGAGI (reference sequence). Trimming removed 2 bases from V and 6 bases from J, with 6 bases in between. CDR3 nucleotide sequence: TGTGCCAGCAGTTACGTATCCGATACGCAGTATTTT. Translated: CASSYVSDTQYF.

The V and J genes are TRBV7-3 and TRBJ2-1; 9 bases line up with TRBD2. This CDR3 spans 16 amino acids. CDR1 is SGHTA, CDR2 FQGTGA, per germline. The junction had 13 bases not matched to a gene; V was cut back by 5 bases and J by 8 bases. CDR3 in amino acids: CASSRGTSITNDEQFF. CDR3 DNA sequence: TGTGCCAGCAGCAGGGGGACTAGCATTACCAACGATGAGCAGTTCTTC.

The CDR3 bases are TGTGCCAGCAGCCCTACCGGGGGGAATAATGAAAAACTGTTTTTT. It codes for CASSPTGGNNEKLFF. The chain has TRBV4-2 and TRBJ1-4; D is perhaps TRBD1 (5 bases). The CDR3 is made up of 15 amino acids. Germline V gene sequence: CDR1 LGHNA, CDR2 YNFKEQ. The V end lost 4 bases, the J end lost 4 bases, and 13 bases lay between the germline ends.

CDR3 residues: CASRASGRANEQFF. The DNA of the CDR3 is TGTGCCAGCAGGGCAAGCGGGAGAGCCAATGAGCAGTTCTTC. The V and J genes are TRBV6-5 and TRBJ2-1; 8 bases line up with TRBD2. J lost 6 bases, V lost 6 bases, and 7 bases had no gene match. The CDR3 is made up of 14 amino acids. The V gene's germline CDR1 is MNHEY and CDR2 SVGAGI.

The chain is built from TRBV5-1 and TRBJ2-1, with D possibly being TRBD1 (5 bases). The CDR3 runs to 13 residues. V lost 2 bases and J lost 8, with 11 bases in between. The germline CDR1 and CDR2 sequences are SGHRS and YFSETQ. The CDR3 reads CASSFQGRDEQFF. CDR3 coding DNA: TGCGCCAGCAGCTTTCAGGGCAGGGATGAGCAGTTCTTC.

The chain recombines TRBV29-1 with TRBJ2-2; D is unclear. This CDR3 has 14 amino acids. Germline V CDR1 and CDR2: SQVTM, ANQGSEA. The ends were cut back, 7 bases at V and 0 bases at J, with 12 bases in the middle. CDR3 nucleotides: TGCAGCGCCGACGAGGAAGCGAACACCGGGGAGCTGTTTTTT. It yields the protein CSADEEANTGELFF.

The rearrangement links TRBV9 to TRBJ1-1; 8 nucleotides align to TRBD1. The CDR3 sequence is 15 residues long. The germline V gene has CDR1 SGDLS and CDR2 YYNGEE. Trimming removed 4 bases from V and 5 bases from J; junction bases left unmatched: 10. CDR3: CASSSQGQAGTEAFF. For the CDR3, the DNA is TGTGCCAGCAGCTCCCAGGGACAGGCGGGAACTGAAGCTTTCTTT.

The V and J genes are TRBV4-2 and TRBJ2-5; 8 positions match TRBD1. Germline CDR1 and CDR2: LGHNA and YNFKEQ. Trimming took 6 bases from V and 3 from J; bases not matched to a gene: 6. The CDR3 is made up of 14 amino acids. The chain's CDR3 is CASSYDRGKETQYF. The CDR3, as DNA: TGTGCCAGCAGTTACGACAGGGGTAAAGAGACCCAGTACTTC.

CDR3: CASSRTGESRYEQYF. CDR3 coding DNA: TGTGCCAGCAGCCGTACAGGGGAGTCGCGCTACGAGCAGTACTTC. V gene TRBV6-5 combines with J gene TRBJ2-7; 7 bases map to TRBD1. The CDR3 runs 15 residues. Losses at the gene ends were 6 bases for V and 3 bases for J; bases not matched to a gene: 11. Germline-derived CDR1 and CDR2 are MNHEY and SVGAGI.

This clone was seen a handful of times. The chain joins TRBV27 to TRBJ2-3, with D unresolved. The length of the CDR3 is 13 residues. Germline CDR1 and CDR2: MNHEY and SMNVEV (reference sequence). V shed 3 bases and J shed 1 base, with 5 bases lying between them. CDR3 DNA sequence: TGTGCCAGCAGTTTGGTAGGCACAGATACGCAGTATTTT. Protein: CASSLVGTDTQYF.

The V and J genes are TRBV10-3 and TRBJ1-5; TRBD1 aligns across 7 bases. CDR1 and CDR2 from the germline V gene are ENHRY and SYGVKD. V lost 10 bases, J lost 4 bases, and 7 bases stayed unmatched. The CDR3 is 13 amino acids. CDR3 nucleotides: TGTGCCACTAAGGGACAGTCTAATCAGCCCCAGCATTTT. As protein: CATKGQSNQPQHF.

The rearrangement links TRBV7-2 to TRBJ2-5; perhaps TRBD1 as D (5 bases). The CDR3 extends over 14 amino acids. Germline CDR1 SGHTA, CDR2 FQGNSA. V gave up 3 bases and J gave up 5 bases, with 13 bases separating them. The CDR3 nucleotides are TGTGCCAGCAGCTTGGGGCAGTGGCGCGAGACCCAGTACTTC. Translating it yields CASSLGQWRETQYF.

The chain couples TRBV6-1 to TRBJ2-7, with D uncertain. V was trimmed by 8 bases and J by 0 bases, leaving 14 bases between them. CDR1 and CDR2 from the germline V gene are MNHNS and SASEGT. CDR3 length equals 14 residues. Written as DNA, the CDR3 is TGTGCCAGCTATAGAACAGCCAACTCCTACGAGCAGTACTTC. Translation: CASYRTANSYEQYF.

CDR3 nucleotide sequence: TGTGCCAGCAGCTCCTCCGAAGACAGGGCGAGTGGCTACACCTTC. Protein: CASSSSEDRASGYTF. The rearrangement links TRBV7-6 to TRBJ1-2, with TRBD1 matching 7 bases. Per germline, CDR1 SGHVS and CDR2 FNYEAQ. Trimming took 4 bases from V and 7 from J; bases not matched to a gene: 12. CDR3 length equals 15 residues. The whole variable domain, filled in from reference TRBV7-6 and TRBJ1-2, reads GAGVSQSPRYKVTKRGQDVALRCDPISGHVSLYWYRQALGQGPEFLTYFNYEAQQDKSGLPNDRFSAERPEGSISTLTIQRTEQRDSAMYRCASSSSEDRASGYTFGSGTRLTVV.